The rows below give T cell receptor beta chains drawn from one sample of a study of metastatic and nonmetastatic thyroid tumors. TCRdb reanalyzed the PCR reads via MiXCR. The sample consists of tens of thousands of clones, around a sixth of them appearing once. The specimen sequenced was blood. These receptors were obtained from a male donor with papillary thyroid cancer or a benign thyroid nodule (not recorded which). Some clones in this sample may be carry-over from other donors' samples. CDR3s include the opening cysteine and the closing phenylalanine or tryptophan. Each record gives: D gene, V gene, J gene, clone size, CDR3 DNA, CDR3 protein. A D gene is named only where the DNA matches it firmly. Rows give clone size only sometimes, using once, few, many, or a class for an expanded clone.

D gene: TRBD2
V gene: TRBV28
J gene: TRBJ2-1
clone size: many
CDR3 DNA: TGTGCCAGCAGTTCCCTAGCGGGAGTTTCGGGAGATGAGCAGTTCTTC
CDR3 protein: CASSSLAGVSGDEQFF

D gene: -
V gene: TRBV2
J gene: TRBJ2-1
clone size: -
CDR3 DNA: TGTGCCAGCAGTGAATTTACGGGGAATGAGCAGTTCTTC
CDR3 protein: CASSEFTGNEQFF

D gene: TRBD1
V gene: TRBV19
J gene: TRBJ1-1
clone size: many
CDR3 DNA: TGTGCCAGTAGTACAGGGGGATATGGCACTGAAGCTTTCTTT
CDR3 protein: CASSTGGYGTEAFF

D gene: -
V gene: TRBV27
J gene: TRBJ2-7
clone size: many
CDR3 DNA: TGTGCCAGCAGTTTATCCCTAGTCGGCGAGCAGTACTTC
CDR3 protein: CASSLSLVGEQYF

D gene: -
V gene: TRBV6-1
J gene: TRBJ1-1
clone size: -
CDR3 DNA: TGTGCCAGCAGTAAGGGGGGTGGTGGAACTGAAGCTTTCTTT
CDR3 protein: CASSKGGGGTEAFF

D gene: -
V gene: TRBV9
J gene: TRBJ1-1
clone size: many
CDR3 DNA: TGTGCCAGCAGCCGGGACGGATTGAACACTGAAGCTTTCTTT
CDR3 protein: CASSRDGLNTEAFF

D gene: -
V gene: TRBV29-1
J gene: TRBJ2-5
clone size: -
CDR3 DNA: TGCAGCGGCGGGTCCCGAGAGACCCAGTACTTC
CDR3 protein: CSGGSRETQYF

D gene: TRBD1
V gene: TRBV27
J gene: TRBJ1-5
clone size: many
CDR3 DNA: TGTGCCAGCAGTTGGACAGGTCTTTCTCAGCCCCAGCATTTT
CDR3 protein: CASSWTGLSQPQHF

D gene: -
V gene: TRBV6-1
J gene: TRBJ2-7
clone size: medium-sized
CDR3 DNA: TGTGCCAGCAGTCAAAACCCGGTGCCGTCCTACGAGCAGTACTTC
CDR3 protein: CASSQNPVPSYEQYF

D gene: -
V gene: TRBV5-1
J gene: TRBJ2-7
clone size: -
CDR3 DNA: TGCGCCAGCAGCTTGGCCCGTCTGGGGACCTACGAGCAGTACTTC
CDR3 protein: CASSLARLGTYEQYF

D gene: -
V gene: TRBV9
J gene: TRBJ1-1
clone size: once
CDR3 DNA: TGTGCCAGCAGCCCCCGACCGGGGGACACAGCACCTCTTAAAGCTTTCTTT
CDR3 protein: CASSPRPGDTAPLKAFF

D gene: -
V gene: TRBV3-1
J gene: TRBJ2-3
clone size: many
CDR3 DNA: TGTGCCAGCAGCCAACCGAGCACAGATACGCAGTATTTT
CDR3 protein: CASSQPSTDTQYF

D gene: -
V gene: TRBV20-1
J gene: TRBJ2-1
clone size: many
CDR3 DNA: TGCAGTGCAGGGGTCTCGCGGGGATCCTACAATGAGCAGTTCTTC
CDR3 protein: CSAGVSRGSYNEQFF

D gene: TRBD2
V gene: TRBV11-2
J gene: TRBJ2-1
clone size: -
CDR3 DNA: TGTGCCAGCAGCTATGCGGGGGGGCGGGCCAATGAGCAGTTCTTC
CDR3 protein: CASSYAGGRANEQFF

D gene: -
V gene: TRBV6-4
J gene: TRBJ2-3
clone size: few
CDR3 DNA: TGTGCCAGCAGTGGGGGCTCTACAGATACGCAGTATTTT
CDR3 protein: CASSGGSTDTQYF

D gene: -
V gene: TRBV2
J gene: TRBJ1-6
clone size: many
CDR3 DNA: TGTGCCAGCGACGTTACCAATTCACCCCTCCACTTT
CDR3 protein: CASDVTNSPLHF

D gene: -
V gene: TRBV11-2
J gene: TRBJ1-2
clone size: many
CDR3 DNA: TGTGCCAGCAGCTCTGGCGGGCAGTACTATGGCTACACCTTC
CDR3 protein: CASSSGGQYYGYTF

D gene: TRBD1
V gene: TRBV4-2
J gene: TRBJ1-2
clone size: many
CDR3 DNA: TGTGCCAGCAGCCTTCGGACAGGGTCTGATGGCTACACCTTC
CDR3 protein: CASSLRTGSDGYTF

D gene: -
V gene: TRBV20-1
J gene: TRBJ2-7
clone size: -
CDR3 DNA: TGCAGTGCTAGAGCGGCAGTCTACGAGCAGTACTTC
CDR3 protein: CSARAAVYEQYF

D gene: TRBD1
V gene: TRBV6-1
J gene: TRBJ1-4
clone size: few
CDR3 DNA: TGTGCCAGCAGTGAAGTGGCAGGGGGGACTAATGAAAAACTGTTTTTT
CDR3 protein: CASSEVAGGTNEKLFF

D gene: -
V gene: TRBV28
J gene: TRBJ1-1
clone size: few
CDR3 DNA: TGTGCCAGCAGTTTCATCCCCGGGACTCCATACACTGAAGCTTTCTTT
CDR3 protein: CASSFIPGTPYTEAFF

D gene: TRBD1
V gene: TRBV2
J gene: TRBJ1-2
clone size: -
CDR3 DNA: TGTGCCAGGGCCGACAGGGAGAACTATGGCTACACCTTC
CDR3 protein: CARADRENYGYTF

D gene: -
V gene: TRBV20-1
J gene: TRBJ2-7
clone size: many
CDR3 DNA: TGCAGTGCTTTCAGCCTAGCAGGTGGGCACGAGCAGTACTTC
CDR3 protein: CSAFSLAGGHEQYF

D gene: -
V gene: TRBV28
J gene: TRBJ1-1
clone size: -
CDR3 DNA: TGTGCCAGCAGCCGCAGGGGAAATCGCCCTGAGGCTTTCTTT
CDR3 protein: CASSRRGNRPEAFF

D gene: -
V gene: TRBV5-1
J gene: TRBJ2-3
clone size: -
CDR3 DNA: TGCGCCAGCAGCTTGAGGCGGTATACTCAGTATTTT
CDR3 protein: CASSLRRYTQYF

D gene: -
V gene: TRBV20-1
J gene: TRBJ1-2
clone size: many
CDR3 DNA: TGCAGTGCTCCAGGACAGTTTGATAACTATGGCTACACCTTC
CDR3 protein: CSAPGQFDNYGYTF

D gene: -
V gene: TRBV10-3
J gene: TRBJ1-2
clone size: many
CDR3 DNA: TGTGCCATCAGTGAGTCGAAGAGGATTTCTGACTATGGCTACACCTTC
CDR3 protein: CAISESKRISDYGYTF

D gene: TRBD2
V gene: TRBV28
J gene: TRBJ2-1
clone size: many
CDR3 DNA: TGTGCCAGCAGTCTTTGGAGACTAGCGGGCATCAATGAGCAGTTCTTC
CDR3 protein: CASSLWRLAGINEQFF

D gene: -
V gene: TRBV28
J gene: TRBJ1-2
clone size: -
CDR3 DNA: TGTGCCAGCAGTACCGAATCAGGGCTATCCTATGGCTACACCTTC
CDR3 protein: CASSTESGLSYGYTF

D gene: -
V gene: TRBV6-4
J gene: TRBJ2-2
clone size: many
CDR3 DNA: TGTGCCAGCAGTGACCCGGCCGGGGAGCTGTTTTTT
CDR3 protein: CASSDPAGELFF

D gene: -
V gene: TRBV4-1
J gene: TRBJ2-7
clone size: -
CDR3 DNA: TGTGCCAGCAGCCAAGACTGGCCCGCCGGGGACGAGCAGTACTTC
CDR3 protein: CASSQDWPAGDEQYF

D gene: -
V gene: TRBV27
J gene: TRBJ2-5
clone size: many
CDR3 DNA: TGTGCCAGCAGTTTAAATCTCATGCTGGGAGAGACCCAGTACTTC
CDR3 protein: CASSLNLMLGETQYF

D gene: TRBD2
V gene: TRBV2
J gene: TRBJ2-2
clone size: many
CDR3 DNA: TGTGCCAGCAGTGCTTATGGCGGGAGAGCAACCGGGGAGCTGTTTTTT
CDR3 protein: CASSAYGGRATGELFF

D gene: -
V gene: TRBV11-2
J gene: TRBJ2-7
clone size: many
CDR3 DNA: TGTGCCAGCAGCCCGGGGGGCAGCTCCTACGAGCAGTACTTC
CDR3 protein: CASSPGGSSYEQYF

D gene: -
V gene: TRBV20-1
J gene: TRBJ1-1
clone size: many
CDR3 DNA: TGCAGTGCTAGAGGGGGGGACATGAACACTGAAGCTTTCTTT
CDR3 protein: CSARGGDMNTEAFF

D gene: TRBD2
V gene: TRBV12-3/TRBV12-4
J gene: TRBJ2-4
clone size: many
CDR3 DNA: TGTGCCAGCAGTTTATTGGGGGGGGCCAAAAACATTCAGTACTTC
CDR3 protein: CASSLLGGAKNIQYF

D gene: -
V gene: TRBV4-1
J gene: TRBJ2-5
clone size: many
CDR3 DNA: TGCGCCAGCAGCCAAGACCCCGCAGCCCTAAACGGACAAGAGACCCAGTACTTC
CDR3 protein: CASSQDPAALNGQETQYF

D gene: TRBD1
V gene: TRBV20-1
J gene: TRBJ1-1
clone size: many
CDR3 DNA: TGCAGTGCTAGAGATCCCCAGGGGGGGGTGAACACTGAAGCTTTCTTT
CDR3 protein: CSARDPQGGVNTEAFF

D gene: -
V gene: TRBV29-1
J gene: TRBJ1-1
clone size: many
CDR3 DNA: TGCAGCGTGGGAGGGGGAGTAGACACTGAAGCTTTCTTT
CDR3 protein: CSVGGGVDTEAFF

D gene: -
V gene: TRBV4-1
J gene: TRBJ1-1
clone size: many
CDR3 DNA: TGCGCCAGCAGCCACATACAGGGTGGAACTGAAGCTTTCTTT
CDR3 protein: CASSHIQGGTEAFF

D gene: -
V gene: TRBV7-2
J gene: TRBJ2-3
clone size: -
CDR3 DNA: TGTGGGTGCAGCTTAGGACCTAGCACAGATACGCAGTATTTT
CDR3 protein: CGCSLGPSTDTQYF

D gene: -
V gene: TRBV6-5
J gene: TRBJ1-2
clone size: many
CDR3 DNA: TGTGCCAGCAGTTACGCCACTAACTATGGCTACACCTTC
CDR3 protein: CASSYATNYGYTF

D gene: -
V gene: TRBV10-1
J gene: TRBJ2-2
clone size: few
CDR3 DNA: TGCGCCAGCAGTGCACAGGAAGGGCCGGGCGGGGAGCTGTTTTTT
CDR3 protein: CASSAQEGPGGELFF

D gene: -
V gene: TRBV25-1
J gene: TRBJ2-6
clone size: many
CDR3 DNA: TGTGCCAGCAGTCCCCCGGGCTCCTCCGGGGCCAACGTCCTGACTTTC
CDR3 protein: CASSPPGSSGANVLTF

D gene: -
V gene: TRBV7-6
J gene: TRBJ2-1
clone size: many
CDR3 DNA: TGTGCCAGCAGCTTGGGGGGCACCTACAATGAGCAGTTCTTC
CDR3 protein: CASSLGGTYNEQFF

D gene: -
V gene: TRBV11-2
J gene: TRBJ1-6
clone size: few
CDR3 DNA: TGTGCCAGCAGAAACAACCGGGACAACAATAATTCACCCCTCCACTTT
CDR3 protein: CASRNNRDNNNSPLHF

D gene: -
V gene: TRBV20-1
J gene: TRBJ2-2
clone size: many
CDR3 DNA: TGCAGTGCCCGGCAGCCGAACACCGGGGAGCTGTTTTTT
CDR3 protein: CSARQPNTGELFF